This T cell receptor beta chain was obtained from a study of metastatic and nonmetastatic thyroid tumors. Study results and caveats: The study reportedly found significantly higher TCR beta diversity in malignant thyroid tumors than benign nodules, in blood and tumor.

About this clone: Antigen: not known. Sequence at one end of the junction differs from germline and may be a read error.

Per germline, CDR1 MDHEN and CDR2 SYDVKM. The CDR3 has 15 amino acids. Thyroid surgery was performed in patients who had received no treatment beforehand. Through MiXCR, TCRdb re-clonotyped the PCR reads. This sample carries roughly 58,000 clones, 4% to 4.5% of them seen once, and the ten largest clones take 20% to 25%. The receptor comes from a female donor with papillary thyroid cancer or a benign thyroid nodule (not recorded which). Some clones in this sample may be carry-over from other donors' samples. The gene calls are TRBV28 and TRBJ1-2; 9 bases fit TRBD1. The sequenced sample was blood. CDR3 loop: CANSSQAGQGTRENF. The CDR3 DNA reads as TGTGCCAACAGTTCACAGGCGGGACAGGGTACCCGAGAGAACTTC.